This is a list of T cell receptor beta chains from one sample in a study of shared clonotypes between healthy human individuals. Produced via immunoSEQ multiplex PCR; TCRdb's table is partial and in-frame only. Of about 1.1 million clones listed, approximately 80% are singletons. The sample was memory CD4+ T cells from PBMCs. These receptors were collected from a man younger than 35 in good health. Some clones in this sample may be carry-over from other donors' samples. CDR3s include the opening cysteine and the closing phenylalanine or tryptophan. Fields, in order: V gene, D gene, J gene, clone size, CDR3 protein, CDR3 DNA. D genes are given only for firm matches. A clone size is listed for some rows: how often the clone was seen (once, few, many), or a class if it is expanded.

TRBV9	.	TRBJ1-4	.	CASSVGGHGVEKLFF	TGTGCCAGCAGCGTTGGGGGACATGGGGTTGAAAAACTGTTTTTT
TRBV30	TRBD2	TRBJ2-1	.	CAWSPGSGAYNEQFF	TGTGCCTGGAGTCCTGGTAGCGGGGCCTACAATGAGCAGTTCTTC
TRBV6-4	TRBD2	TRBJ2-1	.	CASTDPTGLVLTEQFF	TGTGCCAGCACAGACCCTACGGGACTAGTTCTTACTGAGCAGTTCTTC
TRBV27	.	TRBJ2-5	.	CASSLSRVAQETQYF	TGTGCCAGCAGTTTATCCCGCGTCGCACAAGAGACCCAGTACTTC
TRBV5-1	.	TRBJ2-5	.	CASSFPGEETQYF	TGCGCCAGCAGCTTCCCCGGGGAGGAGACCCAGTACTTC
TRBV28	.	TRBJ2-1	once	CASSLLAVNNNEQFF	TGTGCCAGCAGTTTATTAGCGGTTAACAACAATGAGCAGTTCTTC
TRBV19	.	TRBJ2-2	.	CASSIRSLDLNTGELFF	TGTGCCAGTAGTATACGGAGTCTAGACCTGAACACCGGGGAGCTGTTTTTT
TRBV2	.	TRBJ1-1	.	CASTQQVSNTEAFF	TGTGCCAGCACCCAACAGGTATCGAACACTGAAGCTTTCTTT
TRBV19	TRBD1	TRBJ2-6	.	CASQRQGATGANVLTF	TGTGCCTCACAGAGGCAGGGGGCGACTGGGGCCAACGTCCTGACTTTC
TRBV6-1	TRBD1	TRBJ2-7	.	CASRGTGLGYEQYF	TGTGCCAGCAGGGGGACAGGGTTGGGCTACGAGCAGTACTTC
TRBV5-4	TRBD2	TRBJ2-1	.	CASSLNLAAYNEQFF	TGTGCCAGCAGCTTGAATCTAGCGGCGTACAATGAGCAGTTCTTC
TRBV9	TRBD1	TRBJ1-1	few	CASSVDTGGMNTEAFF	TGTGCCAGCAGCGTAGATACAGGGGGGATGAACACTGAAGCTTTCTTT
TRBV9	.	TRBJ2-5	.	CASSSRTGAETQYF	TGTGCCAGCAGCTCCCGGACTGGGGCGGAGACCCAGTACTTC
TRBV7-9	.	TRBJ2-1	.	CASSPRDFNNEQFF	TGTGCCAGCAGCCCCCGGGACTTCAACAATGAGCAGTTCTTC
TRBV7-9	.	TRBJ1-1	.	CASSRQGGNTEAFF	TGTGCCAGCAGCCGTCAGGGCGGGAACACTGAAGCTTTCTTT
TRBV5-1	.	TRBJ1-1	few	CASSSRSWTEAFF	TGCGCCAGCTCATCGCGGAGTTGGACTGAAGCTTTCTTT
TRBV5-1	TRBD2	TRBJ2-7	.	CASSSGLVTFEQYF	TGCGCCAGCAGCTCGGGACTAGTGACCTTCGAGCAGTACTTC
TRBV29-1	.	TRBJ1-2	.	CSVEEGAGYTF	TGCAGCGTTGAAGAGGGGGCTGGCTACACCTTC
TRBV5-1	.	TRBJ2-3	.	CASAVHSDTQYF	TGCGCCAGTGCAGTTCACTCAGATACGCAGTATTTT
TRBV9	.	TRBJ2-7	.	CASSADAGEQYF	TGTGCCAGCAGCGCCGATGCAGGCGAGCAGTACTTC
TRBV5-1	.	TRBJ2-2	.	CASSPPGPATGELFF	TGCGCCAGCTCTCCGCCAGGGCCGGCGACCGGGGAGCTGTTTTTT
TRBV4-1	.	TRBJ2-6	.	CASSPSLGGSGANVLTF	TGCGCCAGCAGCCCCAGTTTGGGGGGCTCTGGGGCCAACGTCCTGACTTTC
TRBV7-2	TRBD2	TRBJ2-1	.	CASSSPTSGRAQYNEQFF	TGTGCCAGCAGCTCTCCGACTAGCGGGAGGGCCCAATACAATGAGCAGTTCTTC
TRBV5-6	.	TRBJ2-3	.	CASVGLSPTDTQYF	TGTGCCAGCGTCGGACTCTCCCCGACAGATACGCAGTATTTT
TRBV5-1	TRBD1	TRBJ2-7	few	CASSLAPGTGGGEQYF	TGCGCCAGCAGCTTGGCCCCCGGGACAGGGGGGGGCGAGCAGTACTTC
TRBV18	TRBD1	TRBJ2-7	.	CASTETRGRYEQYF	TGTGCCAGCACGGAGACCAGGGGGCGGTACGAGCAGTACTTC
TRBV18	TRBD1	TRBJ1-2	.	CASSSRQGTLVNYGYTF	TGTGCCAGCTCATCGAGACAGGGAACGCTAGTAAACTATGGCTACACCTTC
TRBV2	TRBD1	TRBJ2-7	.	CASSPGQGAYEQYF	TGTGCCAGCAGCCCCGGACAGGGGGCTTACGAGCAGTACTTC
TRBV9	.	TRBJ1-1	.	CASSPRRLNTEAFF	TGTGCCAGCAGCCCCCGACGTCTGAACACTGAAGCTTTCTTT
TRBV7-9	.	TRBJ2-5	.	CASSGRNQETQYF	TGTGCCAGCAGCGGACGGAACCAAGAGACCCAGTACTTC
TRBV27	.	TRBJ1-1	once	CASSPLPGAERNTEAFF	TGTGCCAGCAGTCCTCTCCCTGGGGCGGAACGTAACACTGAAGCTTTCTTT
TRBV29-1	.	TRBJ2-3	.	CSVEARAKSADTQYF	TGCAGCGTTGAAGCCAGGGCCAAATCAGCAGATACGCAGTATTTT
TRBV2	TRBD1	TRBJ1-1	.	CASRGTGGRMNTEAFF	TGTGCCAGCAGGGGGACAGGGGGTCGGATGAACACTGAAGCTTTCTTT
TRBV28	.	TRBJ2-7	.	CASSPISRSSYEQYF	TGTGCCAGCAGTCCAATTAGCAGGAGCTCCTACGAGCAGTACTTC
TRBV7-3	.	TRBJ2-1	.	CASSSGHFVNEQFF	TGTGCCAGCAGCTCGGGACACTTTGTCAATGAGCAGTTCTTC
TRBV6-1	.	TRBJ1-5	.	CASSSGVGNQPQHF	TGTGCCAGCAGTTCAGGGGTCGGCAATCAGCCCCAGCATTTT
TRBV6-5	.	TRBJ1-2	.	CASSYFPRNGYTF	TGTGCCAGCAGTTACTTTCCCAGGAATGGCTACACCTTC
TRBV27	TRBD1	TRBJ1-5	.	CASSAQGVGTQHF	TGTGCCAGCAGTGCGCAGGGGGTGGGGACCCAGCATTTT
TRBV30	TRBD1	TRBJ1-5	.	CAWRATGTGGQPQHF	TGTGCCTGGAGAGCAACCGGGACAGGGGGTCAGCCCCAGCATTTT
TRBV2	.	TRBJ1-2	.	CASSRMGMWFGYTF	TGTGCCAGCAGTCGAATGGGGATGTGGTTTGGCTACACCTTC
TRBV4-2	.	TRBJ2-1	once	CASSQVGGYEQFF	TGTGCCAGCAGCCAAGTAGGCGGCTATGAGCAGTTCTTC
TRBV4-3	.	TRBJ2-6	once	CASSPHEARGANVLTF	TGCGCCAGCAGCCCTCATGAGGCGCGGGGGGCCAACGTCCTGACTTTC
TRBV18	TRBD2	TRBJ2-3	.	CASSPGLADSTDTQYF	TGTGCCAGCTCACCGGGACTAGCGGATAGCACAGATACGCAGTATTTT
TRBV5-4	TRBD2	TRBJ2-7	.	CASSLTSGYSYEQYF	TGTGCCAGCAGCCTGACTAGCGGATACTCCTACGAGCAGTACTTC
TRBV11-2	.	TRBJ1-1	.	CASSLLTGTPNTEAFF	TGTGCCAGCAGCCTATTAACCGGGACACCGAACACTGAAGCTTTCTTT
TRBV9	.	TRBJ2-1	.	CASSDGSERRIYNEQFF	TGTGCCAGCAGCGACGGAAGTGAAAGACGGATCTACAATGAGCAGTTCTTC
TRBV4-1	.	TRBJ2-7	.	CASSQDRSSYEQYF	TGCGCCAGCAGCCAAGATCGCAGCTCCTACGAGCAGTACTTC
TRBV11-2	.	TRBJ2-1	.	CASSPTGSYSNEQFF	TGTGCCAGCAGCCCCACCGGGTCCTACAGCAATGAGCAGTTCTTC
TRBV4-1	.	TRBJ2-6	few	CASSLFRGVGVLTF	TGCGCCAGCAGCCTCTTCAGGGGAGTCGGGGTCCTGACTTTC
TRBV7-9	.	TRBJ2-5	.	CASSSSSRGAATQYF	TGTGCCAGCAGCTCTAGCAGTAGGGGAGCAGCGACCCAGTACTTC
TRBV7-2	.	TRBJ2-7	.	CASSLAGVAYEQYF	TGTGCCAGCAGCTTAGCAGGGGTAGCCTACGAGCAGTACTTC
TRBV5-1	TRBD2	TRBJ2-1	.	CASSSREGRNEQFF	TGCGCCAGCAGCAGCCGGGAGGGCCGGAATGAGCAGTTCTTC
TRBV5-4	.	TRBJ1-2	once	CASSLDRLRSNYGYTF	TGTGCCAGCAGCTTGGACAGATTACGATCAAACTATGGCTACACCTTC
TRBV18	TRBD2	TRBJ2-1	.	CASSSRDGSGTKYNEQFF	TGTGCCAGCTCATCCCGGGACGGCTCCGGGACTAAGTACAATGAGCAGTTCTTC